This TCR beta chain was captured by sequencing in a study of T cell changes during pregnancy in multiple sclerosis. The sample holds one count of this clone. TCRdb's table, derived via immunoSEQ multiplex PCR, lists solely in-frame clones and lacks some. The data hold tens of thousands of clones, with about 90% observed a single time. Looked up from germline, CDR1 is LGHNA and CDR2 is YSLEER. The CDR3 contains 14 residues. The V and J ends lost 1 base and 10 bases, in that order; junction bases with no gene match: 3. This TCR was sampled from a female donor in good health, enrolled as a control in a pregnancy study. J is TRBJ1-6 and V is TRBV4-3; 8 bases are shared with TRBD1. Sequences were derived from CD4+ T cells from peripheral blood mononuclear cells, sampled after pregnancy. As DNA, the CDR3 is TGCGCCAGCAGCCAAGGACAGGGGAGGTCACCCCTCCACTTT. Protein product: CASSQGQGRSPLHF.